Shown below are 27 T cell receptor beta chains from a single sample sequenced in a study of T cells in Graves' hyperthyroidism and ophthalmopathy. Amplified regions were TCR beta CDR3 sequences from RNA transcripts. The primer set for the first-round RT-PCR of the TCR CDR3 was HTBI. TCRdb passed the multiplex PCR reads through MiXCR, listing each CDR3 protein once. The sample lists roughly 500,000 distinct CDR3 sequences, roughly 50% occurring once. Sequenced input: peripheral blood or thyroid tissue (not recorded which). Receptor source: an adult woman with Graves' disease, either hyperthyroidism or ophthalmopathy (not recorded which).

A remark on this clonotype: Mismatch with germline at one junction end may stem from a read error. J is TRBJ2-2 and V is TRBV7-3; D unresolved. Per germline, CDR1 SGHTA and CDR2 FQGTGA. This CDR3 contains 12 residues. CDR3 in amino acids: CVSSRGTGELFF. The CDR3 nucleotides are TGTGTCAGCAGTCGAGGCACCGGGGAGCTGTTTTTT.

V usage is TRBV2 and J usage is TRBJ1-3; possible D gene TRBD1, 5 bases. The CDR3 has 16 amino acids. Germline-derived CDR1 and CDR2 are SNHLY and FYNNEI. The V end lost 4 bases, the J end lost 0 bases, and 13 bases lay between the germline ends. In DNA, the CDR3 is TGTGCCAGCAGTGGAAGGGACTTAAGCTCTGGAAACACCATATATTTT. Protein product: CASSGRDLSSGNTIYF.

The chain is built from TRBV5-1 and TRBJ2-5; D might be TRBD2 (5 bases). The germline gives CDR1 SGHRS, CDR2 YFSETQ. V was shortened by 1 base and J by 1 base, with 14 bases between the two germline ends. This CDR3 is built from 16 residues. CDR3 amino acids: CASSLRSEGSQETQYF. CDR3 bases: TGCGCCAGCAGCTTGCGAAGCGAGGGTAGCCAAGAGACCCAGTACTTC. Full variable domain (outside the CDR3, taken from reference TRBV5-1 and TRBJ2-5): KAGVTQTPRYLIKTRGQQVTLSCSPISGHRSVSWYQQTPGQGLQFLFEYFSETQRNKGNFPGRFSGRQFSNSRSEMNVSTLELGDSALYLCASSLRSEGSQETQYFGPGTRLLVL.

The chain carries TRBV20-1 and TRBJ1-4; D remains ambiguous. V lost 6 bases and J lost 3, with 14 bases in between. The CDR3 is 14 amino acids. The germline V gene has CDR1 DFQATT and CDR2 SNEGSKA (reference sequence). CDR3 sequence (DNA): TGCAGTGCCCGAGCGGCGCCCGCTAATGAAAAACTGTTTTTT. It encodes CSARAAPANEKLFF.

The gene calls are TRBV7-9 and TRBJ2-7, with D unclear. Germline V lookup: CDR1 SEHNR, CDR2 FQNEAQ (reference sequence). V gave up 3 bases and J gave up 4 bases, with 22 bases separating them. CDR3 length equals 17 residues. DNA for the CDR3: TGTGCCAGCAGCTTTATCCCCCGTGACTCCTCCCGGTACGAGCAGTACTTC. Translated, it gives CASSFIPRDSSRYEQYF.

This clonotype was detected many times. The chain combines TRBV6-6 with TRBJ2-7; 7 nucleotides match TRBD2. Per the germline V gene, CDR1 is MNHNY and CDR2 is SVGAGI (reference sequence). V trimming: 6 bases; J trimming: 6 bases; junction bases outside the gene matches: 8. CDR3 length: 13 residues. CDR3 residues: CASSRVGRGEQYF. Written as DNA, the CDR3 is TGTGCCAGCAGCCGGGTGGGGAGGGGCGAGCAGTACTTC.

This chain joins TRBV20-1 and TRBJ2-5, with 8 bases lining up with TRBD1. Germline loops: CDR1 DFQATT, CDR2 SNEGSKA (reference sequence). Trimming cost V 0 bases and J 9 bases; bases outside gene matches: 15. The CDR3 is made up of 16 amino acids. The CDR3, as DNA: TGCAGTGCTAGAGACAGGAGGGCAGGGGGCGATCAGCCCCAGTACTTC. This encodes CSARDRRAGGDQPQYF.

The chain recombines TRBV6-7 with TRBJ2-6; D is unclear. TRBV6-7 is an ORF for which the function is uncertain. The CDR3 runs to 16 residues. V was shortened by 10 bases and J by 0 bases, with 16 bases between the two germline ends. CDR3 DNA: TGTGCCACCGAGACTTCAGGATTCTCTGGGGCCAACGTCCTGACTTTC. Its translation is CATETSGFSGANVLTF.

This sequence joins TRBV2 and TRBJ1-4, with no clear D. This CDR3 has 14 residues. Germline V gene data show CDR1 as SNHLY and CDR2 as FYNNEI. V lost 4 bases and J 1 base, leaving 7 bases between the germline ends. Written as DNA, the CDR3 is TGTGCCAGCAGTGGGACCTTAACTAATGAAAAACTGTTTTTT. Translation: CASSGTLTNEKLFF.

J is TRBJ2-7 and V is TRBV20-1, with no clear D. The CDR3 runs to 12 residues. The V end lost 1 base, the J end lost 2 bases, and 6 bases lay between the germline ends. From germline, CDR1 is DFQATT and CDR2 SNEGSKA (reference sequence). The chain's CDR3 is CSARVHTYEQYF. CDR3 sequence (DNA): TGCAGTGCTAGAGTCCACACCTACGAGCAGTACTTC.

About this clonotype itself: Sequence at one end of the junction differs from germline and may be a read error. In DNA, the CDR3 is TGCGCCAGCAGCATTACAAGCTCCCATAATTCACCCCTCCACTTT. It translates to CASSITSSHNSPLHF. This rearrangement joins TRBV7-9 to TRBJ1-6; no definite D call. CDR1 and CDR2 from the germline V gene are SEHNR and FQNEAQ (reference sequence). The CDR3 runs 15 residues.

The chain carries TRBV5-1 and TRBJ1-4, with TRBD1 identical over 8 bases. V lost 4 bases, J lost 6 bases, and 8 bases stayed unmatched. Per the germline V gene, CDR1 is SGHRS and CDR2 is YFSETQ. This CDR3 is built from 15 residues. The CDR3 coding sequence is TGCGCCAGCAGCCCACAGGGGGAGCTTTATGAAAAACTGTTTTTT. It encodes CASSPQGELYEKLFF. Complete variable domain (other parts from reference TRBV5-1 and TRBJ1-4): KAGVTQTPRYLIKTRGQQVTLSCSPISGHRSVSWYQQTPGQGLQFLFEYFSETQRNKGNFPGRFSGRQFSNSRSEMNVSTLELGDSALYLCASSPQGELYEKLFFGSGTQLSVL.

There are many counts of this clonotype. CDR3 coding DNA: TGTGCCAGCAGTTACGGGTTGGCAGGGTATAACACCGGGGAGCTGTTTTTT. Protein product: CASSYGLAGYNTGELFF. The chain couples TRBV6-5 to TRBJ2-2, with a possible D match to TRBD1 (5 bases). The germline CDR1 and CDR2 sequences are MNHEY and SVGAGI. V lost 2 bases and J lost 2, with 15 bases in between. There are 17 residues in the CDR3.

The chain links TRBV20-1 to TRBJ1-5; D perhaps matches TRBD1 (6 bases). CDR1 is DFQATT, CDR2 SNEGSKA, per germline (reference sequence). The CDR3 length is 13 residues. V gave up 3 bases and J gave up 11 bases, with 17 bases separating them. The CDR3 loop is CSASGQTQETQHF. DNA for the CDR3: TGCAGTGCTAGTGGACAGACTCAAGAGACCCAGCATTTT.

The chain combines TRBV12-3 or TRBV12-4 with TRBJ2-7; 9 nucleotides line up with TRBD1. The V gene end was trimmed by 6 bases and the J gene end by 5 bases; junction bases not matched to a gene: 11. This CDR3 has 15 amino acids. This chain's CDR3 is CASSHPGQGRHEQYF. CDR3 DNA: TGTGCCAGCAGCCATCCGGGACAGGGACGCCACGAGCAGTACTTC.

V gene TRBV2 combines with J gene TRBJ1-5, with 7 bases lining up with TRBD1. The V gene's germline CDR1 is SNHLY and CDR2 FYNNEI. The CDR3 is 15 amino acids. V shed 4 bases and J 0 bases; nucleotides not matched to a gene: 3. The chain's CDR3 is CASSGTGNSNQPQHF. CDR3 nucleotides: TGTGCCAGCAGTGGGACAGGAAATAGCAATCAGCCCCAGCATTTT.

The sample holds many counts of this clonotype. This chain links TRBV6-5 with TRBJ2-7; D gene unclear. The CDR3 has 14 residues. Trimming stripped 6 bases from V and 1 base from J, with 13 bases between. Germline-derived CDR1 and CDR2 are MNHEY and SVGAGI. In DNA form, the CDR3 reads TGTGCCAGCAGCCGAGACTCTTCGTCCTACGAGCAGTACTTC. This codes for CASSRDSSSYEQYF.

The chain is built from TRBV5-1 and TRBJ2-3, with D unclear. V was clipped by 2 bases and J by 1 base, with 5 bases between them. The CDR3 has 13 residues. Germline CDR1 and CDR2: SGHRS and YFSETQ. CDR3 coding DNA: TGCGCCAGCAGCTTCCCGCGCACAGATACGCAGTATTTT. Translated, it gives CASSFPRTDTQYF.

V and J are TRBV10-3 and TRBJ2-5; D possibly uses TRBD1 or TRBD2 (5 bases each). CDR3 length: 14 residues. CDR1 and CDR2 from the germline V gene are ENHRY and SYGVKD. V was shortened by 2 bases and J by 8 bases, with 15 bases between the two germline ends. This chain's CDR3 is CAISEEGTADTQYF. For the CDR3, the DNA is TGTGCCATCAGTGAGGAGGGGACGGCGGATACCCAGTACTTC.

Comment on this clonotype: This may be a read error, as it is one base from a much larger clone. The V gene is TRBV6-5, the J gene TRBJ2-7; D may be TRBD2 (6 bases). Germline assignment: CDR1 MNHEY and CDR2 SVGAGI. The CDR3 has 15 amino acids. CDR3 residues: CASSEAHGSSHEQYF. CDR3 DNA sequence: TGTGCCAGCAGTGAAGCGCACGGGAGCTCCCACGAGCAGTACTTC.

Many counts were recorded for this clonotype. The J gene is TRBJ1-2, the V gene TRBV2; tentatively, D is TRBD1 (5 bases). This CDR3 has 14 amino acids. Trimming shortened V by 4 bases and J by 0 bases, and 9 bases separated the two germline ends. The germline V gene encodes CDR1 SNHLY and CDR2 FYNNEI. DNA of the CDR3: TGTGCCAGCAGTGCAGACAGAGCTAACTATGGCTACACCTTC. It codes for CASSADRANYGYTF.

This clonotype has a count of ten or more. The DNA of the CDR3 is TGTGCCAGCAGCTTAGGGGCTAGCGGGGAGCAGTACTTC. As protein: CASSLGASGEQYF. The J gene is TRBJ2-7, the V gene TRBV7-3; 8 nucleotides agree with TRBD2. Losses at the gene ends were 2 bases for V and 7 bases for J; bases not matched to a gene: 4. The CDR3 sequence is 13 residues long. Germline V CDR1 and CDR2: SGHTA, FQGTGA.

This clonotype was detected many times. The CDR3 is CASSLATTDGSWLGYTF. The CDR3, as DNA: TGCGCCAGCAGCTTGGCAACTACCGATGGGTCCTGGCTAGGCTACACCTTC. V is TRBV5-1 and J is TRBJ1-2; D gene uncertain. The CDR3 is 17 amino acids. V was cut by 0 bases and J by 8 bases, with 23 bases left in between. Germline V lookup: CDR1 SGHRS, CDR2 YFSETQ.

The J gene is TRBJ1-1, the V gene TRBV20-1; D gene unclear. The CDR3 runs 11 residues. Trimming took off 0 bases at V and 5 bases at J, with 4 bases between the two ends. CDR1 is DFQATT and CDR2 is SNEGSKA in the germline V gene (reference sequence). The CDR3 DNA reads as TGCAGTGCTAGAGAAAGGACTGAAGCTTTCTTT. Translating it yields CSARERTEAFF.

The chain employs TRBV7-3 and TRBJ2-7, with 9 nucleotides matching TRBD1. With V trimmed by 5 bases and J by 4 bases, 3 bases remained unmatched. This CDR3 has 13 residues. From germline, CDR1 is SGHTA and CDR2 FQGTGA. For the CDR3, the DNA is TGTGCCAGCAGCAAGGGACAGGGTTACGAGCAGTACTTC. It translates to CASSKGQGYEQYF. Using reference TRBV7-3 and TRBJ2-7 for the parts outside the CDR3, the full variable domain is GAGVSQTPSNKVTEKGKYVELRCDPISGHTALYWYRQSLGQGPEFLIYFQGTGAADDSGLPNDRFFAVRPEGSVSTLKIQRTERGDSAVYLCASSKGQGYEQYFGPGTRLTVT.

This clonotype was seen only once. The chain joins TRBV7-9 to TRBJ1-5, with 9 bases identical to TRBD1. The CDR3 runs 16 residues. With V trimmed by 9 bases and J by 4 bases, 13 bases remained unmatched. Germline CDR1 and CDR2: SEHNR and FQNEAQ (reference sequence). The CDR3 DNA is TGTGCCAGTAGTATCTTTGGGACAGGGACGAATCAGCCCCAGCATTTT. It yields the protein CASSIFGTGTNQPQHF.

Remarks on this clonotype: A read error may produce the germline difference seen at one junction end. CDR3 residues: CASSLGRAPEAF. The CDR3 DNA follows: TGTGCCAGCAGCTTAGGCAGGGCCCCTGAAGCTTTC. This chain joins TRBV7-9 and TRBJ2-6; maybe TRBD1 (5 bases). This CDR3 spans 12 amino acids. Germline V gives CDR1 SEHNR, CDR2 FQNEAQ (reference sequence).